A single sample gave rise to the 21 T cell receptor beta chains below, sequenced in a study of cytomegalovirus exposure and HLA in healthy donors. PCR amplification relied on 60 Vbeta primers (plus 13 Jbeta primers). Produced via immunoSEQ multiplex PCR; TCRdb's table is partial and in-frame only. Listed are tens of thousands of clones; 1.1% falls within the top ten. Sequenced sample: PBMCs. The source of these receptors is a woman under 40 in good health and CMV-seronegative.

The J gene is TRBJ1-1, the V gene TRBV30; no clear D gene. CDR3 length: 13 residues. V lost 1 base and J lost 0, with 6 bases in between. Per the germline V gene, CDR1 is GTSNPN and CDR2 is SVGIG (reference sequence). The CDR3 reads CAWSAGLNTEAFF. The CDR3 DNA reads TGTGCCTGGAGTGCAGGCCTGAACACTGAAGCTTTCTTT.

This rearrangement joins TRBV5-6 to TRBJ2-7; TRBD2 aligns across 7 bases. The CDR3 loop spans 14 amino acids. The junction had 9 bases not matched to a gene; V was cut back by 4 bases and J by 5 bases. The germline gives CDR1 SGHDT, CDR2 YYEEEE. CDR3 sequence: CASSRLAGVHEQYF. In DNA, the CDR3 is TGTGCCAGCAGCCGCCTGGCGGGAGTCCACGAGCAGTACTTC.

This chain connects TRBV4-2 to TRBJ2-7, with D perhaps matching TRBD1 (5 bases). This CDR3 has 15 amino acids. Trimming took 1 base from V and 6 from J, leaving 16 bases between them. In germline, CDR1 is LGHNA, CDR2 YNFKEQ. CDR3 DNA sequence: TGTGCCAGCAGCCAAGTGGAAGACCCCCAGGGCGAGCAGTACTTC. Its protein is CASSQVEDPQGEQYF.

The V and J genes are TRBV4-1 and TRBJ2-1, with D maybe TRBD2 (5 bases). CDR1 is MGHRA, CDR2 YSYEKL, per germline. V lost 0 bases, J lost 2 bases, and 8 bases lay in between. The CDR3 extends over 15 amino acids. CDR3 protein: CASSQEGRTYNEQFF. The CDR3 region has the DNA TGCGCCAGCAGCCAAGAGGGGAGAACCTACAATGAGCAGTTCTTC.

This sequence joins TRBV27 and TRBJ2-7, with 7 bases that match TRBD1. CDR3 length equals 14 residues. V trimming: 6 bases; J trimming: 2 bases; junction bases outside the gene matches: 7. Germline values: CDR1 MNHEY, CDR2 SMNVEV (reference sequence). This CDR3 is CASREQGTTYEQYF. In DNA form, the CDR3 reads TGTGCCAGCAGAGAACAGGGGACGACCTACGAGCAGTACTTC.

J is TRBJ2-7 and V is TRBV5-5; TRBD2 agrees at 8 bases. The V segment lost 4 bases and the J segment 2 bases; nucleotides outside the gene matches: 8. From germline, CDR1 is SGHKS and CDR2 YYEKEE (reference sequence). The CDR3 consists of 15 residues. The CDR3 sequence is CASSRRAGDTYEQYF. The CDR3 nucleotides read TGTGCCAGCAGCCGCCGAGCGGGAGATACCTACGAGCAGTACTTC.

The CDR3 sequence is CASSYSRAEYGYTF. As DNA, the CDR3 is TGTGCCAGCAGTTACTCGAGGGCAGAATATGGCTACACCTTC. This sequence joins TRBV6-5 and TRBJ1-2, with no clear D. The V end lost 0 bases, the J end lost 5 bases, and 10 bases lay between the germline ends. The CDR3 contains 14 residues. Germline V CDR1 and CDR2: MNHEY, SVGAGI.

CDR3 residues: CASSLGLVDEQFF. As DNA, the CDR3 is TGTGCCAGCAGCTTAGGGCTAGTCGATGAGCAGTTCTTC. The chain couples TRBV7-9 to TRBJ2-1; no clear D gene. The V end was cut by 1 base, the J end by 8 bases, with 9 bases between. In germline, CDR1 is SEHNR, CDR2 FQNEAQ (reference sequence). The CDR3 sequence is 13 residues long. Looking up the rest from reference TRBV7-9 and TRBJ2-1 gives the full variable domain: DTGVSQNPRHKITKRGQNVTFRCDPISEHNRLYWYRQTLGQGPEFLTYFQNEAQLEKSRLLSDRFSAERPKGSFSTLEIQRTEQGDSAMYLCASSLGLVDEQFFGPGTRLTVL.

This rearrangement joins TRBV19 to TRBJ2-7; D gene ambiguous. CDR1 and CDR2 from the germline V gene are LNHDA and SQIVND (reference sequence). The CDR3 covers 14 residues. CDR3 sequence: CATSSTADAYEQYF. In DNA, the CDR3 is TGTGCTACCAGTTCGACTGCCGACGCCTACGAGCAGTACTTC.

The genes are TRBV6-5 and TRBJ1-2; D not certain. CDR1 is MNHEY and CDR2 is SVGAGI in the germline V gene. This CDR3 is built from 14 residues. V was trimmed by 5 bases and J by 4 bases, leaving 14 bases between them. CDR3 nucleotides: TGTGCCAGCAGTCCCTTCCCGACGGGCTATGGCTACACCTTC. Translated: CASSPFPTGYGYTF.

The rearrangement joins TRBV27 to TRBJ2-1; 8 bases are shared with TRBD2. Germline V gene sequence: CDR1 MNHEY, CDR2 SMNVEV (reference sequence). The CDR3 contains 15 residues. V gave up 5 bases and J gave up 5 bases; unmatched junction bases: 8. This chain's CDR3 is CASSELAGNDNEQFF. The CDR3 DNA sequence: TGTGCCAGCAGTGAATTAGCGGGAAACGACAATGAGCAGTTCTTC.

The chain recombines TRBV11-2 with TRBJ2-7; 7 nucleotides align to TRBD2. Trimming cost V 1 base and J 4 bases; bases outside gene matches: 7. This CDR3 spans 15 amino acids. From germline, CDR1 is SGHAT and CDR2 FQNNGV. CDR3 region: CASSLGSSGEYEQYF. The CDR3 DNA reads TGTGCCAGCAGCTTAGGGTCTAGCGGAGAATACGAGCAGTACTTC. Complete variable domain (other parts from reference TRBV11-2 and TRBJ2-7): EAGVAQSPRYKIIEKRQSVAFWCNPISGHATLYWYQQILGQGPKLLIQFQNNGVVDDSQLPKDRFSAERLKGVDSTLKIQPAKLEDSAVYLCASSLGSSGEYEQYFGPGTRLTVT.

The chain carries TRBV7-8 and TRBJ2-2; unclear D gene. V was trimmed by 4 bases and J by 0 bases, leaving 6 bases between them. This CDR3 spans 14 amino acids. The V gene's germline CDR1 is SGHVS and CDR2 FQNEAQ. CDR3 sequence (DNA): TGTGCCAGCAGCTCTCAGACGAACACCGGGGAGCTGTTTTTT. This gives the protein CASSSQTNTGELFF.

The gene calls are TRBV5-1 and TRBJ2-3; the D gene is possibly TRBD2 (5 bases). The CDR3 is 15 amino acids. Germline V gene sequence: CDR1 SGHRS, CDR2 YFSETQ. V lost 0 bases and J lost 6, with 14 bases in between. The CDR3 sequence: CASSLVGSSGDTQYF. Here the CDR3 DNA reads TGCGCCAGCAGCTTGGTTGGGTCCTCGGGGGATACGCAGTATTTT. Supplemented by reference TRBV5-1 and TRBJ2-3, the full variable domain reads KAGVTQTPRYLIKTRGQQVTLSCSPISGHRSVSWYQQTPGQGLQFLFEYFSETQRNKGNFPGRFSGRQFSNSRSEMNVSTLELGDSALYLCASSLVGSSGDTQYFGPGTRLTVL.

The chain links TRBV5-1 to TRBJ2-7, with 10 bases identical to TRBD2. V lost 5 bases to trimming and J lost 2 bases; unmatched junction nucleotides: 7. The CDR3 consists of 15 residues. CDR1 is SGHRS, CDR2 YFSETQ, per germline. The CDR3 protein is CASSAVAGGAYEQYF. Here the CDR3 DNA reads TGCGCCAGCAGTGCGGTAGCGGGAGGTGCCTACGAGCAGTACTTC.

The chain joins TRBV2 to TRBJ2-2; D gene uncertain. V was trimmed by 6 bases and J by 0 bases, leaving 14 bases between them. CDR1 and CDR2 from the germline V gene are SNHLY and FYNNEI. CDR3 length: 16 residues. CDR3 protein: CASRDGATSNTGELFF. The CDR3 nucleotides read TGTGCCAGCAGGGATGGAGCCACGTCGAACACCGGGGAGCTGTTTTTT.

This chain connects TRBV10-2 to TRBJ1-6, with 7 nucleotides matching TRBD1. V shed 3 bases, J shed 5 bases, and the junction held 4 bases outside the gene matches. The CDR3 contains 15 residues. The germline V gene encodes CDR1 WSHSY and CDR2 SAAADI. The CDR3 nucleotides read TGCGCCAGCAGTGACCCGACAGGGAATAATTCACCCCTCCACTTT. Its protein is CASSDPTGNNSPLHF.

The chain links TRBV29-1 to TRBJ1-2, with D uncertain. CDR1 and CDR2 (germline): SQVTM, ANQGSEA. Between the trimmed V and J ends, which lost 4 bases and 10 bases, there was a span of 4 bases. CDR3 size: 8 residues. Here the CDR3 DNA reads TGCAGCGTTGGGGCCTACACCTTC. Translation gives CSVGAYTF.

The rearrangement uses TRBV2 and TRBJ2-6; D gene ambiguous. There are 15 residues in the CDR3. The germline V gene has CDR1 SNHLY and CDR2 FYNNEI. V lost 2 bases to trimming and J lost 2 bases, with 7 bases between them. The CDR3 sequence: CASSEFGPGANVLTF. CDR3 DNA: TGTGCCAGCAGTGAATTTGGCCCTGGGGCCAACGTCCTGACTTTC. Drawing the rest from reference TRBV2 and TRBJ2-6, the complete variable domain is EPEVTQTPSHQVTQMGQEVILRCVPISNHLYFYWYRQILGQKVEFLVSFYNNEISEKSEIFDDQFSVERPDGSNFTLKIRSTKLEDSAMYFCASSEFGPGANVLTFGAGSRLTVL.

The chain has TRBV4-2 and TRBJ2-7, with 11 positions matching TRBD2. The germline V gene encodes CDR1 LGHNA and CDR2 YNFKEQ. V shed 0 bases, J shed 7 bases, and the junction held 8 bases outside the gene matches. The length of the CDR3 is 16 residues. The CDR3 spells CASSQDQGSGRGEQYF. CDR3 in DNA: TGTGCCAGCAGCCAAGATCAGGGTAGCGGGAGGGGAGAGCAGTACTTC.

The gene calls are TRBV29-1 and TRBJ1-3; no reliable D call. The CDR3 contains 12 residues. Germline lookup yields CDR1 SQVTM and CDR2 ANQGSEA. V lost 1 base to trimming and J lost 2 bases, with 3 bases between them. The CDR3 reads CSVEVAGNTIYF. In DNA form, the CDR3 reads TGCAGCGTTGAAGTCGCTGGAAACACCATATATTTT.